The subject of this entry is one TCR beta chain. The CDR3 length is 15 residues. Trimming cost V 3 bases and J 0 bases, with 9 bases left between them. Looked up from germline, CDR1 is SGHVS and CDR2 is FQNEAQ. This sample stems from a study of blood T cell repertoires in COVID-19. Original processing methods: Scientists estimated how many nucleated cells there were by amplifying reference gene primers. TCRdb keeps only in-frame clones here, not all; method: immunoSEQ multiplex PCR. The V and J calls and clone size come from that table; D and trimming were worked out from the DNA. The table has around 250,000 clones, more than 85% seen once.

This sequence originates from a woman in her seventies with active or convalescent COVID-19. The rearrangement links TRBV7-8 to TRBJ2-1; possibly TRBD2 for D (5 bases). The sample taken for sequencing was peripheral blood. Written as DNA, the CDR3 is TGTGCCAGCAGCTTTACGGGGAGCTCCTACAATGAGCAGTTCTTC. Its translation: CASSFTGSSYNEQFF. The full variable domain, completed using reference TRBV7-8 and TRBJ2-1, is GAGVSQSPRYKVAKRGQDVALRCDPISGHVSLFWYQQALGQGPEFLTYFQNEAQLDKSGLPSDRFFAERPEGSVSTLKIQRTQQEDSAVYLCASSFTGSSYNEQFFGPGTRLTVL.